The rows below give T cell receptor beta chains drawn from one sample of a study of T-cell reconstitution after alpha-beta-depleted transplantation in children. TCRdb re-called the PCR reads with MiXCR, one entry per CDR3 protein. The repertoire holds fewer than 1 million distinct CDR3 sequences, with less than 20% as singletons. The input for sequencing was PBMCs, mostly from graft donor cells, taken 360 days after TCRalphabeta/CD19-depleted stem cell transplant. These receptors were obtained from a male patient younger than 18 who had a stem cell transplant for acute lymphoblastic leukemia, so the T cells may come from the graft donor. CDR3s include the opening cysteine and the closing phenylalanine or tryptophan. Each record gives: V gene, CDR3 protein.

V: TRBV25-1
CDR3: CASSDPEPPEDTQYF

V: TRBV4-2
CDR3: CASSQVAGAPFGELFF

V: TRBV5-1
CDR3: CARTASGRYEQYF

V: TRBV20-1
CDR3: CSAFITVLYEQYF

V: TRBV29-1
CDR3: CSVLARSYNEQFF

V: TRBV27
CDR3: CASSPAHSQGTEQYF

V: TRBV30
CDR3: CAWSWDRLYGYTF

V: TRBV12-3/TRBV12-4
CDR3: CASSLVSGVRSPLHF

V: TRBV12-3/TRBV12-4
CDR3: CASSRGQAEDTEAFF

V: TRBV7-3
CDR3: CASSPPAPDGYTDTQYF

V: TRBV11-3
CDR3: CASSPLGNGVGELFF

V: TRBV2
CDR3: CASIAGTTDTQYF

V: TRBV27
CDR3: CASSSRGQGSYEQYF

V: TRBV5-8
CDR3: CASIPQTQGGREKLFF

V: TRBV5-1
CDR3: CASSLERGLGGYTF

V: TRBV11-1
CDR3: CASSPVPSIFSPSGANVLTF

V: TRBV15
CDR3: CATSRDQIAGVDEQFF

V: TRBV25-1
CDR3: CASSGGVGEFFRRELFF

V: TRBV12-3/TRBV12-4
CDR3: CASSWGASGLPGELFF

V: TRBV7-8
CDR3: CASRVDRVASGANVLTF

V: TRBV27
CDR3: CASSPRLAGFSYEQYF

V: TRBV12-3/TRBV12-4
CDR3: CASKPPGTANTGELFF

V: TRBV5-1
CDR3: CASSLRDRLEEQYF

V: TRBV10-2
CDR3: CASKTEGTGVLTF

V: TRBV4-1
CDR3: CASRPVGAVGEKLFF

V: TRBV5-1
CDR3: CASSRDRAYTF

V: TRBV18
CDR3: CASSLTGIQRGDTQYF

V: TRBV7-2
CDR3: CASSLAAGIPYEQYF

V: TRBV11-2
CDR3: CASSLGELAGAYEQYF

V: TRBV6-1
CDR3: CASSDRGQGDYGYTF

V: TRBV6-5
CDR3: CASSYQGGSSPNIQYF

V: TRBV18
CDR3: CASSSQPGPGNF

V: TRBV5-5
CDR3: CASRTHHEQYF

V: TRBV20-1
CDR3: CSAIQGSGKNIQYF

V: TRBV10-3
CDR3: CAISPGQGSYEQYF

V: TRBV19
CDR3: CASASDGGSYNEQFF